This T cell receptor (beta chain) emerged from a study of response to subunit inactivated influenza vaccine. This clonotype was recorded many times. MiXCR was run by TCRdb on the RT-PCR reads, yielding one entry per CDR3 protein. The sample yields more than 450,000 distinct CDR3 sequences, less than 10% seen once. There are 15 residues in the CDR3. V was clipped by 3 bases and J by 7 bases; unmatched bases: 7. CDR1 and CDR2 (germline): SGHTA, FQGNSA. The source was PBMCs from blood, collected about 23 months after vaccination. This sequence joins TRBV7-2 and TRBJ1-2, with 11 bases aligning to TRBD1. The origin of this receptor is a man aged 45 to 75 who received an inactivated influenza vaccine. The CDR3 loop is CASSFSGQGAFGYTF. CDR3 DNA sequence: TGTGCCAGCAGCTTTTCCGGACAGGGGGCTTTTGGCTACACCTTC.